This TCR beta chain was sequenced for a study of blood T cells in healthy people across ages. The study, taken as a whole, reports: Long-lived donors had more naive CD4+ cells and higher diversity than aged donors. Roughly linearly, TCR beta diversity per million T cells fell as age increased. Since the PBMCs were unsorted, naive and antigen-experienced cells could not be conclusively compared.

This clonotype was picked up many times. Its antigen is currently unknown. A sample-barcoded 5' primer and a J-beta primer mix were used in a second PCR of roughly 7 to 11 cycles. A template-switch adaptor containing 12 random nucleotides labeled each cDNA molecule. TCRdb re-called the 5' RACE reads with MiXCR, one entry per CDR3 protein. The sample carries about 800,000 distinct CDR3 sequences, 58% recorded once. The origin of this receptor is a man aged 25-45 years in good health. The material sequenced was blood.

This CDR3 is CSAPRDRGLNTQYF. The CDR3 bases are TGCAGTGCTCCCCGGGACAGGGGGCTGAATACGCAGTATTTT. This chain joins TRBV20-1 and TRBJ2-3; 12 bases align to TRBD1. Germline assignment: CDR1 DFQATT and CDR2 SNEGSKA (reference sequence). V was clipped by 5 bases and J by 7 bases; unmatched bases: 7. This CDR3 spans 14 amino acids.